The 6 T cell receptor beta chains in this list originate from one sample, sequenced in a study of CD8+ T cells in alopecia areata. Once RNA had been extracted, it was reverse transcribed into cDNA to act as the sequencing template. Measured with immunoSEQ multiplex PCR; TCRdb has only the in-frame clones, and not every one. Among 200,000 to 250,000 clones listed, 66% were seen once. Treatment defined: oral pan-JAK inhibitor, 5-10 mg twice daily. This specimen consisted of CD4+ T cells sorted from blood, obtained at approximately week 42, from a patient treated with tofacitinib. The source of these receptors is a human donor with alopecia areata.

This clone turned up a few times. This chain uses TRBV4-3 with TRBJ1-1; D gene unclear. CDR3 size: 11 residues. The ends were cut back, 1 base at V and 14 bases at J, with 11 bases in the middle. The germline V gene has CDR1 LGHNA and CDR2 YSLEER. The CDR3 region has the DNA TGCGCCAGCAGCCAAGCCGACCGGGTGTTCTTT. This codes for CASSQADRVFF.

The genes are TRBV29-1 and TRBJ2-2; TRBD1 might be the D (6 bases). Germline V lookup: CDR1 SQVTM, CDR2 ANQGSEA. V shed 6 bases and J shed 1 base, with 9 bases lying between them. The CDR3 runs 13 residues. CDR3: CSVGHRNTGELFF. CDR3 nucleotide sequence: TGCAGCGTGGGACATAGGAACACCGGGGAGCTGTTTTTT.

This clone was found a few times. CDR3 loop: CASSGGQGEFSYGYTF. CDR3 in DNA: TGTGCCAGCAGTGGGGGACAGGGAGAGTTCAGCTATGGCTACACCTTC. The chain is built from TRBV5-5 and TRBJ1-2, with TRBD1 matching over 9 bases. The CDR3 extends over 16 amino acids. V lost 5 bases and J lost 4; bases outside the gene matches: 12. Germline V gives CDR1 SGHKS, CDR2 YYEKEE (reference sequence).

The chain has TRBV10-3 and TRBJ1-2, with D unresolved. Germline CDR1 reads ENHRY; CDR2 reads SYGVKD. The V gene lost 4 bases and the J gene lost 0 bases, with 9 bases spanning the gap. The CDR3 totals 14 residues. The CDR3 loop reads CAISGGRSNYGYTF. The CDR3 nucleotides are TGTGCCATCAGTGGCGGCCGTTCTAACTATGGCTACACCTTC.

The J gene is TRBJ1-1, the V gene TRBV29-1; the D gene is possibly TRBD1 (6 bases). CDR1 and CDR2 from the germline V gene are SQVTM and ANQGSEA. The V end lost 5 bases, the J end lost 5 bases, and 15 bases lay between the germline ends. The CDR3 covers 13 residues. The CDR3 bases are TGCAGCGTTCTACTAAGTACAGGGACTGAAGCTTTCTTT. This codes for CSVLLSTGTEAFF. The full variable domain, completed using reference TRBV29-1 and TRBJ1-1, is SAVISQKPSRDICQRGTSLTIQCQVDSQVTMMFWYRQQPGQSLTLIATANQGSEATYESGFVIDKFPISRPNLTFSTLTVSNMSPEDSSIYLCSVLLSTGTEAFFGQGTRLTVV.

The rearrangement joins TRBV28 to TRBJ1-6, with TRBD1 as a possible D gene (5 bases). Germline assignment: CDR1 MDHEN and CDR2 SYDVKM. The CDR3 spans 13 residues. V was trimmed by 5 bases and J by 7 bases, leaving 9 bases between them. For the CDR3, the DNA is TGTGCCAGCAGTCCCCGACAGAATTCACCCCTCCACTTT. Its translation: CASSPRQNSPLHF.